Sequencing of this T cell receptor (beta chain) was carried out in a study of T cell changes during pregnancy in multiple sclerosis. Clones were read by immunoSEQ multiplex PCR, and TCRdb kept only the in-frame ones, dropping some. Here the sample spans some 69,000 clones, 90% being singletons. From germline, CDR1 is MNHEY and CDR2 SVGAGI. The CDR3 runs 12 residues. Between the trimmed V and J ends, which lost 2 bases and 8 bases, there was a span of 9 bases. The sequence was collected from a female donor in good health, enrolled as a control in a pregnancy study. The chain recombines TRBV6-5 with TRBJ1-2, with D unresolved. Sequenced here: peripheral blood, sampled in the second trimester of pregnancy. CDR3 nucleotide sequence: TGTGCCAGCAGTTACCTGGGAGGCGGCTACACCTTC. Its translation is CASSYLGGGYTF.